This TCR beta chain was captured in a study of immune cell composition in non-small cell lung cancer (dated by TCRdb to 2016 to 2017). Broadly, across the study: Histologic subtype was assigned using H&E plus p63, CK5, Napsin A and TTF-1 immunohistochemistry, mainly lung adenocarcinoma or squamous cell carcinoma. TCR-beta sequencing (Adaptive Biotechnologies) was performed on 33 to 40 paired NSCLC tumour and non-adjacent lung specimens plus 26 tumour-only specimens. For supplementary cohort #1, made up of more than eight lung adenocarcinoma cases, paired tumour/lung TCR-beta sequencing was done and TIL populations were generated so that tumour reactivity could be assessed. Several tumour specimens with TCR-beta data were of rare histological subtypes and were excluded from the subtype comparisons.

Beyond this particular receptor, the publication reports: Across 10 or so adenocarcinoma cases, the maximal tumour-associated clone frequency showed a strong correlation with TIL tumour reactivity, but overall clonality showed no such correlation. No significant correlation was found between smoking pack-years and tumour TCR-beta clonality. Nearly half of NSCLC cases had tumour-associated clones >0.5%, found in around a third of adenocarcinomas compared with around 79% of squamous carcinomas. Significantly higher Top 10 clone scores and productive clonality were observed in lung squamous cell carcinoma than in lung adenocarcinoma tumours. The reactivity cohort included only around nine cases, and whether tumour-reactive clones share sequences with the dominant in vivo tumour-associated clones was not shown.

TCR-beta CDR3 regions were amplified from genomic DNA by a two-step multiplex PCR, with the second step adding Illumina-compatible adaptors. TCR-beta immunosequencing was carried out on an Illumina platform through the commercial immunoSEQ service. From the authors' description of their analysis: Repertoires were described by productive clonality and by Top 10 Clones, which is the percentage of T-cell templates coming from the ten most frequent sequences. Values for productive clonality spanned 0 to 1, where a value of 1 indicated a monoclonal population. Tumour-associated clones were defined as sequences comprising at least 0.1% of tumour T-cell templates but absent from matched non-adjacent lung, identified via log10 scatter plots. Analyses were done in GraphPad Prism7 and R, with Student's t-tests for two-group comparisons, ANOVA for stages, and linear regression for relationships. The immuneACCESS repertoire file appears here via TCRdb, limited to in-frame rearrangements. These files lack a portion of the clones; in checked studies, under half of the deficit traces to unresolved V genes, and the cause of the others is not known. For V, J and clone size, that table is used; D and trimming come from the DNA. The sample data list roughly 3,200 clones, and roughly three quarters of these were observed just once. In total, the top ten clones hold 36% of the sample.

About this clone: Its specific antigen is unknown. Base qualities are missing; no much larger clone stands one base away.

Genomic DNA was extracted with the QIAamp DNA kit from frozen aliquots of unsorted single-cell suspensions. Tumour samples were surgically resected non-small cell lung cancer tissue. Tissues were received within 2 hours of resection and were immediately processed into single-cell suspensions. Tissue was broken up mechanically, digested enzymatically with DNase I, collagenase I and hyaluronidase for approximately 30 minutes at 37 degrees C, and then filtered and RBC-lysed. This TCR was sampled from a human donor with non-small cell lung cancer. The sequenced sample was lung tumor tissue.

The nucleotide sequence is TGCGCCAGCAGCTTGGCCGCGGGGGGCACAGATACGCAGTATTTT. Translation gives CASSLAAGGTDTQYF. This sequence uses TRBV5-1 and TRBJ2-3, and 7 junctional nucleotides match TRBD2. The CDR3 runs 15 residues from the cysteine to the phenylalanine. This entry keeps only the CDR3 DNA: 45 bases, framed from base 1. V lost 0 bases and J lost 1 base, and the count of bases not matched to a germline gene is 2. In the germline V gene, CDR1 corresponds to SGHRS and CDR2 to YFSETQ.